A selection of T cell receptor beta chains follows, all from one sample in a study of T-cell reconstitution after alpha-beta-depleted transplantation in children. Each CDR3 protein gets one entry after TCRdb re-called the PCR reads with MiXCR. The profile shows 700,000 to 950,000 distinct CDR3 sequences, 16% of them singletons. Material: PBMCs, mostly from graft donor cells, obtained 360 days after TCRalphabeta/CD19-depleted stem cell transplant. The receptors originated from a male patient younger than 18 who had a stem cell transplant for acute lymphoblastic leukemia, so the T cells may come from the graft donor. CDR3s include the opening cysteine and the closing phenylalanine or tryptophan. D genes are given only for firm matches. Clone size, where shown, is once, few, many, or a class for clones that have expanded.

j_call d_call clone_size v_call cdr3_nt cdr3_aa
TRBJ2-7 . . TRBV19 TGTGCCAGTAGTATCCTCTTTGACAGTTACGAGCAGTACTTC CASSILFDSYEQYF
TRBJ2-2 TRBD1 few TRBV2 TGTGCCAACCTAGGGGGCCCCGGGGAGCTGTTTTTT CANLGGPGELFF
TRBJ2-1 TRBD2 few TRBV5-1 TGCGCCAGCAGCTTGGGACTAGCGGGACTCCCCCAAATGGATGAGCAGTTCTTC CASSLGLAGLPQMDEQFF
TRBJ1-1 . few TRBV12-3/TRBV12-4 TGTGCCAGCAGTTTGGCTGGGCCTTTGCGCACTGAAGCTTTCTTT CASSLAGPLRTEAFF
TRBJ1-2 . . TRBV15 TGTGCCACCAGCAGAGGCCGGGACACCGCCTATGGCTACACCTTC CATSRGRDTAYGYTF
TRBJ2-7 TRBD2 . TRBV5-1 TGCGCCAGCAGCACGGGGACTAGCGGGAGCTCCTACGAGCAGTACTTC CASSTGTSGSSYEQYF
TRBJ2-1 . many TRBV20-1 TGCAGTGGGAGGCGGGATACTGGGAATGAGCAGTTCTTC CSGRRDTGNEQFF
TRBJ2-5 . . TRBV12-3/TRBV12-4 TGTGCCAGCAGTTTAAGGGAAGGGACGGCGGTGTACTTC CASSLREGTAVYF
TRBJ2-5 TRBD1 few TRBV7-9 TGTGCCAGCAGCTTTCCCGGGACAGCGGAAGAGACCCAGTACTTC CASSFPGTAEETQYF
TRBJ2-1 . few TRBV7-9 TGTGCCAGCAGCTTACAAGACAGTCTTTACAATGAGCAGTTCTTC CASSLQDSLYNEQFF
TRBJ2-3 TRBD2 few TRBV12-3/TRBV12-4 TGTGCCAGCAGTTTATTAGCGGGAGGGCCTAGGATCGAGGCAGATACGCAGTATTTT CASSLLAGGPRIEADTQYF
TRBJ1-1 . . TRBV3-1 TGTGCCAGCAGCCAAGAATTAAGGGAGAACGCTGAAGCTTTCTTT CASSQELRENAEAFF
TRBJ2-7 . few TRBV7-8 TGTGCCAGCAGCTTAGACAGGGAGTCGGCCTACGAGCAGTACTTC CASSLDRESAYEQYF
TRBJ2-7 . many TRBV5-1 TGCGCCAGCAGCCCGGAGATGGTGTCCTACGAGCAGTACTTC CASSPEMVSYEQYF
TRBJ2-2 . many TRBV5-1 TGCGCCAGCAGCCCGCCTTGGACAGACAACACCGGGGAGCTGTTTTTT CASSPPWTDNTGELFF
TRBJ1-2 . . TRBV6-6 TGTGCCAGCAGTTACAGGGACATCTATGGCTACACCTTC CASSYRDIYGYTF
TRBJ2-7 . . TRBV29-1 TGCAGCGTCCAAGCTTCCTACGAGCAGTACTTC CSVQASYEQYF
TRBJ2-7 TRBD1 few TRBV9 TGTGCCAGCCAACGAGGGACAGGTCTCTCCTACGAGCAGTACTTC CASQRGTGLSYEQYF
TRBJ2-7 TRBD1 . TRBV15 TGTGCCACCAGCAGAGTCGGACAGGGCCCGAACTTC CATSRVGQGPNF
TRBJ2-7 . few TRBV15 TGTGCCACCAGCAGAGAGGGGGGGGCCCCAGCCTACGAGCAGTACTTC CATSREGGAPAYEQYF
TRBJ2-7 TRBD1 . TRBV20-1 TGCAGTGCTAGGAGGACAGGCAGGGTCGAGCAGTACTTC CSARRTGRVEQYF
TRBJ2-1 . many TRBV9 TGTGCCAGCAGCGTCGGAGGCGATGAGCAGTTCTTC CASSVGGDEQFF
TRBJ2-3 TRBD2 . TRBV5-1 TGCGCCAGCAGCTACGTGACGGGAGGTCGCACAGATACGCAGTATTTT CASSYVTGGRTDTQYF
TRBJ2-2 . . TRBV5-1 TGCGCCAGCCCAGGGAACACCGGGGAGCTGTTTTTT CASPGNTGELFF
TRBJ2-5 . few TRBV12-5 TGTGCTAGTGGTTTGGTACCCCAGGGGCTCGCGACCCAGTACTTC CASGLVPQGLATQYF
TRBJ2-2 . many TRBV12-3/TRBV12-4 TGTGCCAGCAGTTTATCCAGGGAAACCGGGGAGCTGTTTTTT CASSLSRETGELFF